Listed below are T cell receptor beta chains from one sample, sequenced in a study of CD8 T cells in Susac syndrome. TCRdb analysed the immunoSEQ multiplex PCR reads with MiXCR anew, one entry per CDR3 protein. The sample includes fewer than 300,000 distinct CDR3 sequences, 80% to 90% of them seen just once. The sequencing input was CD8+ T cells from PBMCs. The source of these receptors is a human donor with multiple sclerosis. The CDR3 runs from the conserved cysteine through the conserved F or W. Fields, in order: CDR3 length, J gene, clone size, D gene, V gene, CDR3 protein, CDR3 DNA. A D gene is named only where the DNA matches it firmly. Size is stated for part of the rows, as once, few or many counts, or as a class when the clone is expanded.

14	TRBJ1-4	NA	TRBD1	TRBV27	CASSMGTGIEKLFF	TGTGCCAGCAGTATGGGGACAGGGATTGAAAAACTGTTTTTT
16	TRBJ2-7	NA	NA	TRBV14	CASSQVPGRLAYEQYF	TGTGCCAGCAGCCAAGTGCCGGGACGGTTGGCCTACGAGCAGTACTTC
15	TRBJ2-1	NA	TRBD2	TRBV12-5	CASGLGLAGGLVQFF	TGTGCTAGTGGTTTGGGACTAGCGGGAGGTTTGGTGCAGTTCTTC
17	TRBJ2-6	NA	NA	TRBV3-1	CASSQGLAPSGANVLTF	TGTGCCAGCAGCCAAGGTTTAGCACCTTCTGGGGCCAACGTCCTGACTTTC
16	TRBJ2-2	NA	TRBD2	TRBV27	CASSLALADLTGELFF	TGTGCCAGCAGTTTAGCGCTAGCGGACCTTACCGGGGAGCTGTTTTTT
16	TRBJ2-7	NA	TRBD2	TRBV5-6	CASSGGTSGYSYEQYF	TGTGCCAGCAGCGGGGGGACTAGCGGGTACTCCTACGAGCAGTACTTC
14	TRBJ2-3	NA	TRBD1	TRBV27	CASSLTGITDTQYF	TGTGCCAGCAGTTTGACAGGGATTACAGATACGCAGTATTTT
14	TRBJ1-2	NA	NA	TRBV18	CASSPPATVYGYTF	TGTGCCAGCTCACCACCGGCGACAGTCTATGGCTACACCTTC
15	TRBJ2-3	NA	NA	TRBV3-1	CASSQEGKPTDTQYF	TGTGCCAGCAGCCAAGAAGGAAAGCCCACAGATACGCAGTATTTT
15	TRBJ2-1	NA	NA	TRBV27	CASSSLARSYNEQFF	TGTGCCAGCAGCTCTCTAGCGAGAAGCTACAATGAGCAGTTCTTC
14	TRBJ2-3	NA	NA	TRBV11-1	CASSLLPNTDTQYF	TGTGCCAGCAGCTTACTCCCTAACACAGATACGCAGTATTTT
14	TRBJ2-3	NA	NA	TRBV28	CASSPGYETDTQYF	TGTGCCAGCAGTCCCGGCTATGAGACAGATACGCAGTATTTT
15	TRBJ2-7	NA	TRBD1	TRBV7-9	CASSQGQNPSYEQYF	TGTGCCAGCAGCCAGGGACAGAATCCTTCCTACGAGCAGTACTTC
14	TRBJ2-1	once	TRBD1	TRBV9	CASSAGQGKNEQFF	TGTGCCAGCAGCGCAGGACAGGGGAAGAATGAGCAGTTCTTC
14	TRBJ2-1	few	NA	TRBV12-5	CASGLRPGDGEQFF	TGTGCTAGTGGTTTAAGGCCCGGCGACGGTGAGCAGTTCTTC
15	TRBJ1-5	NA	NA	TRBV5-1	CASSLDHGGNQPQHF	TGCGCCAGCAGCCTCGACCATGGGGGCAATCAGCCCCAGCATTTT
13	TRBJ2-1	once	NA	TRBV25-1	CASSDSLHGEQFF	TGTGCCAGCAGTGATTCCTTACACGGTGAGCAGTTCTTC
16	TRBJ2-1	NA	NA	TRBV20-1	CSALGFSGAAGNEQFF	TGCAGTGCTCTGGGTTTTAGCGGAGCCGCGGGGAATGAGCAGTTCTTC
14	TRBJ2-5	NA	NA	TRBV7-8	CASSLALDEETQYF	TGTGCCAGCAGCTTAGCGCTAGACGAAGAGACCCAGTACTTC
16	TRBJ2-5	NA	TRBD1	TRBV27	CASSVLGGTGRETQYF	TGTGCCAGCAGTGTCCTCGGCGGGACAGGGAGAGAGACCCAGTACTTC
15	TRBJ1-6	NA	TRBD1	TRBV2	CASSADRVAGSPLHF	TGTGCCAGCAGTGCGGACAGGGTGGCGGGTTCACCCCTCCACTTT
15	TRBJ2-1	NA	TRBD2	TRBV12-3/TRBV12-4	CASSFLAGGLDEQFF	TGTGCCAGCAGTTTCCTAGCGGGAGGGTTGGATGAGCAGTTCTTC
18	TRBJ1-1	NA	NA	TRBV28	CATRGTEDPTFMNTEAFF	TGTGCCACCAGGGGTACTGAGGACCCCACGTTCATGAACACTGAAGCTTTCTTT
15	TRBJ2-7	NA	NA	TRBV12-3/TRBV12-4	CASSLEAGPYYEQYF	TGTGCCAGCAGTTTGGAGGCCGGACCCTACTACGAGCAGTACTTC
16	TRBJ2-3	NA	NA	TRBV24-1	CATSDLYGLSTDTQYF	TGTGCCACCAGTGATTTGTACGGCCTTTCCACAGATACGCAGTATTTT
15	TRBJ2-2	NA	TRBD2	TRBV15	CATSSDGGSSGELFF	TGTGCCACCAGTTCGGACGGCGGGAGCTCCGGGGAGCTGTTTTTT
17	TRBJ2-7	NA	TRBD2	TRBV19	CASSIGWQREGFYEQYF	TGTGCCAGTAGTATTGGGTGGCAGCGGGAGGGGTTCTACGAGCAGTACTTC
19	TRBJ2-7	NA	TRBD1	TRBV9	CASSPWGSTGQGGSYEQYF	TGTGCCAGCAGCCCCTGGGGCAGTACCGGACAGGGAGGATCCTACGAGCAGTACTTC